Presented here are 26 T cell receptor beta chains from one specimen sequenced in a study of cytomegalovirus exposure and HLA in healthy donors. PCR was performed using 60 Vbeta and 13 Jbeta primers. Generated by immunoSEQ multiplex PCR, the TCRdb table keeps only in-frame clones and is missing some. The data show about 94,000 clones, about 76% seen once. The sample comprised PBMCs. These receptors all come from a man aged 40-49 years in good health and CMV-seropositive.

This clone was recorded once. The chain couples TRBV5-1 to TRBJ2-2, with TRBD1 as a possible D gene (5 bases). V lost 4 bases, J lost 5 bases, and 9 bases lay in between. Germline CDR1 reads SGHRS; CDR2 reads YFSETQ. The CDR3 has 13 residues. The DNA for the CDR3 is TGCGCCAGCAGCATACAGGTTACCGGGGAGCTGTTTTTT. This sequence encodes CASSIQVTGELFF.

This rearrangement joins TRBV9 to TRBJ2-2; possible D gene TRBD2, 6 bases. The V gene's germline CDR1 is SGDLS and CDR2 YYNGEE. Trimming stripped 4 bases from V and 3 bases from J, with 10 bases between. This CDR3 region has 14 residues. CDR3 sequence reads: CASSPRRDTGELFF. In nucleotides, the CDR3 is TGTGCCAGCAGCCCCCGGAGGGACACCGGGGAGCTGTTTTTT.

The chain joins TRBV7-9 to TRBJ2-7, with 8 bases fitting TRBD2. V gave up 5 bases and J gave up 3 bases; unmatched junction bases: 6. CDR1 and CDR2 from the germline V gene are SEHNR and FQNEAQ (reference sequence). This CDR3 region has 14 residues. The CDR3 sequence: CASSGTSGHYEQYF. For the CDR3, the DNA is TGTGCCAGCAGCGGAACTAGCGGCCACTACGAGCAGTACTTC.

V gene TRBV9 combines with J gene TRBJ2-7, with 7 bases lining up with TRBD2. The CDR3 contains 15 residues. Germline V gene lookup returns CDR1 SGDLS and CDR2 YYNGEE. V shed 3 bases, J shed 3 bases, and the junction held 9 bases outside the gene matches. For the CDR3, the DNA is TGTGCCAGCAGCGAAGCCGGGACTACACTCTACGAGCAGTACTTC. Translation: CASSEAGTTLYEQYF.

This clone is a singleton in its sample. This sequence joins TRBV5-6 and TRBJ2-4; D is undetermined. CDR1 and CDR2 from the germline V gene are SGHDT and YYEEEE. The CDR3 totals 11 residues. V lost 0 bases to trimming and J lost 13 bases, with 8 bases between them. The CDR3 reads CASSLGPQQYF. The CDR3, as DNA: TGTGCCAGCAGCTTGGGGCCACAGCAGTACTTC.

This chain joins TRBV5-6 and TRBJ1-1, with a tentative D call TRBD1 (6 bases). This CDR3 is 12 amino acids long. The V end lost 3 bases, the J end lost 7 bases, and 10 bases lay between the germline ends. Germline CDR1 SGHDT, CDR2 YYEEEE. The CDR3 here is CASSSGGLEAFF. Written as DNA, the CDR3 is TGTGCCAGCAGCTCTGGGGGCCTTGAAGCTTTCTTT. The full variable domain, with the rest looked up from reference TRBV5-6 and TRBJ1-1, is DAGVTQSPTHLIKTRGQQVTLRCSPKSGHDTVSWYQQALGQGPQFIFQYYEEEERQRGNFPDRFSGHQFPNYSSELNVNALLLGDSALYLCASSSGGLEAFFGQGTRLTVV.

This chain links TRBV4-1 with TRBJ1-3, with D possibly being TRBD1 (6 bases). In germline, CDR1 is MGHRA, CDR2 YSYEKL. With 2 bases removed from V and 2 bases from J, the gap between germline ends came to 16 bases. The CDR3 sequence is 17 residues long. Here the CDR3 reads CASSQPLGGRTGNTIYF. Written as DNA, the CDR3 is TGCGCCAGCAGCCAACCCCTGGGGGGGCGGACTGGAAACACCATATATTTT.

This chain joins TRBV27 and TRBJ1-2, with 9 bases identical to TRBD1. After removal of 3 bases from V and 8 bases from J, the junction contained 16 bases not matched to a gene. The CDR3 is 17 amino acids. Per germline, CDR1 MNHEY and CDR2 SMNVEV (reference sequence). As DNA, the CDR3 is TGTGCCAGCAGTTTCCAACCGATTCCGGGACAGGGTGAAGGCTACACCTTC. Translated: CASSFQPIPGQGEGYTF.

The V call is TRBV4-1, the J call TRBJ1-6; the match to TRBD1 covers 7 bases. Germline lookup yields CDR1 MGHRA and CDR2 YSYEKL. V shed 5 bases, J shed 8 bases, and the junction held 12 bases outside the gene matches. The CDR3 contains 16 residues. CDR3 amino acids: CASSSPARQGDSPLHF. DNA of the CDR3: TGCGCCAGCAGCTCCCCCGCCCGACAGGGTGATTCACCCCTCCACTTT.

The chain links TRBV4-3 to TRBJ2-3; D possibly corresponds to TRBD2 (6 bases). Trimming stripped 0 bases from V and 4 bases from J, with 8 bases between. The CDR3 covers 14 residues. Germline V gene lookup returns CDR1 LGHNA and CDR2 YSLEER. CDR3 sequence: CASSQDGGSDTQYF. In DNA, the CDR3 is TGCGCCAGCAGCCAAGACGGAGGGTCAGATACGCAGTATTTT.

This clone was detected only once. CDR3 bases: TGCGCCAGACCGACAGGGGGCGATCAGCCCCAGCATTTT. Protein: CARPTGGDQPQHF. This chain connects TRBV5-1 to TRBJ1-5; 10 bases agree with TRBD1. CDR3 size: 13 residues. Germline lookup yields CDR1 SGHRS and CDR2 YFSETQ. V gave up 8 bases and J gave up 5 bases; unmatched junction bases: 4.

This clone has only a few counts. The chain combines TRBV7-6 with TRBJ2-1; a possible D gene is TRBD2 (6 bases). Between the trimmed V and J ends, which lost 3 bases and 0 bases, there was a span of 27 bases. Looked up from germline, CDR1 is SGHVS and CDR2 is FNYEAQ. The CDR3 runs 21 residues. CDR3 nucleotide sequence: TGTGCCAGCAGCTTGAATAGCGGTCTGAGGGGCGGCAAGAGCTCCTACAATGAGCAGTTCTTC. It translates to CASSLNSGLRGGKSSYNEQFF.

J is TRBJ2-1 and V is TRBV9; 8 bases map to TRBD2. Germline trimming cut 3 bases from V and 9 bases from J; bases unmatched to any gene: 5. The germline V gene has CDR1 SGDLS and CDR2 YYNGEE. This CDR3 is built from 13 residues. The CDR3 DNA sequence: TGTGCCAGCAGCGCCGGGGGGGTTTTTGAGCAGTTCTTC. This codes for CASSAGGVFEQFF.

The chain couples TRBV5-1 to TRBJ1-2; perhaps TRBD1 as D (5 bases). V shed 2 bases and J shed 3 bases, with 8 bases lying between them. The CDR3 is 13 residues long. CDR1 SGHRS and CDR2 YFSETQ come from the germline V gene. The CDR3 loop is CASSFTQDYGYTF. CDR3 bases: TGCGCCAGCAGCTTTACACAGGACTATGGCTACACCTTC.

The gene calls are TRBV10-3 and TRBJ2-1; 7 bases are shared with TRBD2. The CDR3 consists of 14 residues. The germline V gene encodes CDR1 ENHRY and CDR2 SYGVKD. V shed 2 bases and J 7 bases; nucleotides not matched to a gene: 5. The CDR3 protein is CAISETRERNEQFF. The CDR3 region has the DNA TGTGCCATCAGTGAGACGCGGGAGAGGAATGAGCAGTTCTTC.

The chain links TRBV14 to TRBJ1-6, with no clear D. With 4 bases removed from V and 7 bases from J, the gap between germline ends came to 8 bases. The CDR3 totals 13 residues. Germline CDR1 reads SGHDN; CDR2 reads FVKESK. CDR3 bases: TGTGCCAGCAGCCGACAAGGAAATTCACCCCTCCACTTT. Residues: CASSRQGNSPLHF. The entire variable domain, with the rest obtained from reference TRBV14 and TRBJ1-6, is as follows: EAGVTQFPSHSVIEKGQTVTLRCDPISGHDNLYWYRRVMGKEIKFLLHFVKESKQDESGMPNNRFLAERTGGTYSTLKVQPAELEDSGVYFCASSRQGNSPLHFGNGTRLTVT.

This clone has a single count. CDR3 nucleotide sequence: TGTGCCAGCAGCTTAGCGGGAGTTTCCTCGGGGGAGCAGTACTTC. Amino acid sequence: CASSLAGVSSGEQYF. V gene TRBV7-9 combines with J gene TRBJ2-5; possible D gene TRBD2, 6 bases. With 0 bases removed from V and 11 bases from J, the gap between germline ends came to 19 bases. Germline lookup yields CDR1 SEHNR and CDR2 FQNEAQ (reference sequence). The CDR3 has 15 amino acids. The variable domain in full, with the rest retrieved from reference TRBV7-9 and TRBJ2-5, is DTGVSQNPRHKITKRGQNVTFRCDPISEHNRLYWYRQTLGQGPEFLTYFQNEAQLEKSRLLSDRFSAERPKGSFSTLEIQRTEQGDSAMYLCASSLAGVSSGEQYFGPGTRLLVL.

CDR3 in DNA: TGTGCCAGCAGTAAAGAGGGGACAGGGGGCAAATGTACTGAAGCTTTCTTT. This codes for CASSKEGTGGKCTEAFF. The V call is TRBV21-1, the J call TRBJ1-1; the tabulated D call, TRBD1, remains unverified against the DNA. TRBV21-1 is reported as a pseudogene. This CDR3 comprises 17 residues.

The chain recombines TRBV10-3 with TRBJ2-3, with 11 bases identical to TRBD1. Germline CDR1 reads ENHRY; CDR2 reads SYGVKD. The CDR3 runs 15 residues. V was clipped by 6 bases and J by 5 bases; unmatched bases: 7. In nucleotides, the CDR3 is TGTGCCATCAGGCCGGGGACAGGGGGAGAAGATACGCAGTATTTT. It yields the protein CAIRPGTGGEDTQYF.

The chain carries TRBV21-1 and TRBJ1-6; TRBD1, the table's D call, was not compared with the DNA. TRBV21-1 constitutes a pseudogene. CDR3 size: 13 residues. The CDR3 loop reads CASTGQGNSPLHF. The CDR3 DNA follows: TGTGCCAGCACTGGACAGGGAAATTCACCCCTCCACTTT.

The rearrangement links TRBV18 to TRBJ2-5, with 8 bases that match TRBD1. Germline V lookup: CDR1 KGHSH, CDR2 LQKENI. This CDR3 comprises 15 residues. The ends lost 3 bases at V and 0 bases at J; junction bases unmatched: 3. DNA of the CDR3: TGTGCCAGCTCACCCGGACAGGGCAACCAAGAGACCCAGTACTTC. It yields the protein CASSPGQGNQETQYF.

The chain combines TRBV5-1 with TRBJ1-3; perhaps TRBD1 as D (6 bases). CDR1 is SGHRS, CDR2 YFSETQ, per germline. The CDR3 extends over 16 amino acids. Between the trimmed V and J ends, which lost 0 bases and 6 bases, there was a span of 16 bases. The CDR3 protein is CASSLVQGSNQNTIYF. In nucleotides, the CDR3 is TGCGCCAGCAGCTTGGTACAGGGAAGCAATCAAAACACCATATATTTT.

This rearrangement joins TRBV7-2 to TRBJ2-1; 7 nucleotides agree with TRBD2. CDR1 is SGHTA, CDR2 FQGNSA, per germline. There are 15 residues in the CDR3. V was clipped by 1 base and J by 1 base; unmatched bases: 1. The CDR3 bases are TGTGCCAGCAGCTTAGTGGGGGGGTCCTACAATGAGCAGTTCTTC. Residues: CASSLVGGSYNEQFF.

The chain joins TRBV11-2 to TRBJ2-7, with 8 bases fitting TRBD2. V shed 1 base and J 1 base; nucleotides not matched to a gene: 3. The CDR3 extends over 15 amino acids. Germline CDR1 and CDR2: SGHAT and FQNNGV. The CDR3, as DNA: TGTGCCAGCAGCTTAGCGGGAGGGCAGTCCTACGAGCAGTACTTC. It encodes CASSLAGGQSYEQYF.

V usage is TRBV29-1 and J usage is TRBJ1-2; D is undetermined. Germline CDR1 and CDR2: SQVTM and ANQGSEA. The CDR3 is made up of 14 amino acids. Trimming stripped 5 bases from V and 2 bases from J, with 15 bases between. The CDR3 coding sequence is TGCAGCGTTCCCCAGAATTTTGGCAACTATGGCTACACCTTC. Translated: CSVPQNFGNYGYTF.

The V gene is TRBV27, the J gene TRBJ2-2; 7 nucleotides align to TRBD2. V dropped 6 bases and J dropped 6; count of bases not matched to a gene: 7. Germline CDR1 is MNHEY and CDR2 is SMNVEV (reference sequence). The CDR3 is 14 amino acids. In nucleotides, the CDR3 is TGTGCCAGCAGGGGGGGGGTAGCGGCCGGGGAGCTGTTTTTT. It translates to CASRGGVAAGELFF.